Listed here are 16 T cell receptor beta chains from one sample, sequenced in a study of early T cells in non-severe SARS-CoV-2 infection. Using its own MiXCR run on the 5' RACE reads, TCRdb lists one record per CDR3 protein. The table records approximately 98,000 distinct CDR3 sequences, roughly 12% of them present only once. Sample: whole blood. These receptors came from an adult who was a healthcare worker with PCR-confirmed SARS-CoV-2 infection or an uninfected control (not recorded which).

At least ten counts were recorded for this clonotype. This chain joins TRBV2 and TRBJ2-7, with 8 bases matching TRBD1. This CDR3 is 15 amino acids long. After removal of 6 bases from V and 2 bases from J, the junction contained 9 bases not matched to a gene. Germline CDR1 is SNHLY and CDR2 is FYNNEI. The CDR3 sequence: CASSRNRGETYEQYF. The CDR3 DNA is TGTGCCAGCAGCCGTAACAGGGGGGAAACCTACGAGCAGTACTTC.

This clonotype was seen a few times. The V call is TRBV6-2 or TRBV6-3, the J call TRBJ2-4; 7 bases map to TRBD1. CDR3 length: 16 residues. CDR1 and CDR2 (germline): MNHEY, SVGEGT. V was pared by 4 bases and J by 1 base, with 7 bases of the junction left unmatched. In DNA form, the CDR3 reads TGTGCCAGCAGTTCAGACAGGGCGAGGGCCAAAAACATTCAGTACTTC. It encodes CASSSDRARAKNIQYF.

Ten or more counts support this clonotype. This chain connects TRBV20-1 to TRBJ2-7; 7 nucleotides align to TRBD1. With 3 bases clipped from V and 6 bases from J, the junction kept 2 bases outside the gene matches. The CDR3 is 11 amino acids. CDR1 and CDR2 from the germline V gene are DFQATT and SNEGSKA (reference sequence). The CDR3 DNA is TGCAGTGCTAGCAGGACAGGCGAGCAGTACTTC. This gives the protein CSASRTGEQYF.

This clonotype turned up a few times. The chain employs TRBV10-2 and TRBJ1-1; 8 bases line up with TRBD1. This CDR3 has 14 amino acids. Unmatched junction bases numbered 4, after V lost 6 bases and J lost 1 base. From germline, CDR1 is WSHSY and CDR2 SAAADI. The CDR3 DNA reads TGCGCCAGCAGGGGGACAGGCCCGAACACTGAAGCTTTCTTT. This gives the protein CASRGTGPNTEAFF.

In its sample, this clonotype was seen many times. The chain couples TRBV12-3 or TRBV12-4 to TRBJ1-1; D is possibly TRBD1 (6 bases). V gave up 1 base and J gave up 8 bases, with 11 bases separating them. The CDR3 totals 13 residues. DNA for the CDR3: TGTGCCAGCAGTTTAGGGGGGCCTGGGGAAGCTTTCTTT. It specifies CASSLGGPGEAFF.

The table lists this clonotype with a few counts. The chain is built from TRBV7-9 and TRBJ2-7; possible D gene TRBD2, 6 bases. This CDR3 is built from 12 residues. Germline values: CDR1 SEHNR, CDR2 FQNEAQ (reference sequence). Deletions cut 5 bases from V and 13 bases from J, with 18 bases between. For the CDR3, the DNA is TGTGCCAGCAGCCCGACTAGTTCTGGGATTTACTTC. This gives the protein CASSPTSSGIYF. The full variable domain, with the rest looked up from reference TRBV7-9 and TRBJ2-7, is DTGVSQNPRHKITKRGQNVTFRCDPISEHNRLYWYRQTLGQGPEFLTYFQNEAQLEKSRLLSDRFSAERPKGSFSTLEIQRTEQGDSAMYLCASSPTSSGIYFGPGTRLTVT.

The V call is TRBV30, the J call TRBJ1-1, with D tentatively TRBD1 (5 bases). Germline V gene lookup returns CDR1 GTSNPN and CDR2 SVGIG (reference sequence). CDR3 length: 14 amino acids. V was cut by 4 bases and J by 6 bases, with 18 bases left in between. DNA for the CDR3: TGTGCCTGGACCCTAGGACTCCCGGGGGCTGAAGCTTTCTTT. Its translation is CAWTLGLPGAEAFF.

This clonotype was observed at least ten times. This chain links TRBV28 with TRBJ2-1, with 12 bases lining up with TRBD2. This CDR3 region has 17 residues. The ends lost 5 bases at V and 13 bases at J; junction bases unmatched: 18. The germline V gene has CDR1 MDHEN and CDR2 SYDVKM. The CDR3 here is CASSPSLELAGGPNQFF. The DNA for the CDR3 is TGTGCCAGCAGTCCCTCTTTAGAGCTAGCGGGGGGGCCTAATCAGTTCTTC.

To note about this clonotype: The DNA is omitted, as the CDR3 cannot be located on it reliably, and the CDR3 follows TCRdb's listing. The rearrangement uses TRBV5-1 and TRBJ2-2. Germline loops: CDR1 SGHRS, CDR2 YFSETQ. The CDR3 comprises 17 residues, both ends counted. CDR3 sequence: CASSLETDPNTGELFFF.

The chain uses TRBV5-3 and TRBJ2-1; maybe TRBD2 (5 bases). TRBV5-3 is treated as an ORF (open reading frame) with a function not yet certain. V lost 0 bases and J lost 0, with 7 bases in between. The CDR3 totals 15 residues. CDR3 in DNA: TGTGCCAGAAGCTTGGAGAGGGACTCCTACAATGAGCAGTTCTTC. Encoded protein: CARSLERDSYNEQFF.

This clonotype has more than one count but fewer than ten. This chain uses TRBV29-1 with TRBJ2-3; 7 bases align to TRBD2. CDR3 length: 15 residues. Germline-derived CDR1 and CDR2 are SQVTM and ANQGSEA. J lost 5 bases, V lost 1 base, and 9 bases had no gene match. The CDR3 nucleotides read TGCAGCGTTGAAGTAGGAGCGGGGCTGGTAGATACGCAGTATTTT. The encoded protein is CSVEVGAGLVDTQYF.

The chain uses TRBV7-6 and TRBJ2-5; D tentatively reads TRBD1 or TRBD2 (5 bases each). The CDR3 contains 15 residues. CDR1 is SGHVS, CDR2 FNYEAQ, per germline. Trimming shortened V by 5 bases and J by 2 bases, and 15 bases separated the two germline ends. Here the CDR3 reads CASSRRDGAQETQYF. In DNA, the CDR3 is TGTGCCAGCAGCCGCCGGGACGGTGCTCAAGAGACCCAGTACTTC.

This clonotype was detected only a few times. The CDR3 spells CASSLAGGPNIQYF. DNA for the CDR3: TGTGCCAGCAGTTTAGCGGGAGGGCCTAACATTCAGTACTTC. The V call is TRBV12-3 or TRBV12-4, the J call TRBJ2-4, with 7 bases lining up with TRBD2. The CDR3 sequence is 14 residues long. Germline trimming cut 0 bases from V and 7 bases from J; bases unmatched to any gene: 3.

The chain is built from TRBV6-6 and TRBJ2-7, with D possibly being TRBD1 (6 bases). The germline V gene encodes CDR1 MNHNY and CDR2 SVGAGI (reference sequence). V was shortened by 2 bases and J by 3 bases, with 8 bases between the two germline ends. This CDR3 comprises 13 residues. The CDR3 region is CASSYGQSYEQYF. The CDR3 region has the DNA TGTGCCAGCAGTTACGGACAGAGCTACGAGCAGTACTTC.

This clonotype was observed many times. The CDR3 here is CSADTGTSGLEQFF. CDR3 nucleotides: TGCAGCGCAGATACCGGGACTTCAGGCCTTGAGCAGTTCTTC. The chain has TRBV29-1 and TRBJ2-1, with D maybe TRBD2 (6 bases). The CDR3 spans 14 residues. From germline, CDR1 is SQVTM and CDR2 ANQGSEA. The ends were cut back, 7 bases at V and 9 bases at J, with 22 bases in the middle.

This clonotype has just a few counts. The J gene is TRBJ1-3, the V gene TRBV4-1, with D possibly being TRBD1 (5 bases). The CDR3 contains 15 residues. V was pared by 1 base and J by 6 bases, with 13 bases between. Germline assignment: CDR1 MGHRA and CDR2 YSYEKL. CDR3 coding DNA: TGCGCCAGCAGCCAAGGCCCAGGGCTGGAAAACACCATATATTTT. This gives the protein CASSQGPGLENTIYF.